This TCR beta chain is from a study of blood T cells in healthy people across ages. Overall study findings and caveats: The lack of PBMC sorting stopped any conclusive naive versus antigen-experienced comparison.

After removal of 0 bases from V and 5 bases from J, the junction contained 10 bases not matched to a gene. Germline V gives CDR1 DFQATT, CDR2 SNEGSKA (reference sequence). This CDR3 comprises 15 residues. This clonotype was seen ten or more times. Antigen unknown. Primers used in a second PCR of roughly 6 to 12 cycles were a sample-barcoded 5' primer and a J-beta primer mix. Sequencing recovered at least 2.5 million CDR3-containing paired-end reads from each sample. Using its own MiXCR run on the 5' RACE reads, TCRdb lists one record per CDR3 protein. The repertoire includes about 1,800,000 distinct CDR3 sequences, about 28% of them detected once, and roughly 8% sits in the top ten.

The source of this sequence is a woman aged 25 to 39 in good health. V and J are TRBV20-1 and TRBJ2-7; TRBD2 matches 7 bases. The sample consisted of blood. CDR3 bases: TGCAGTGCTAGAGATATCCGGGCGGGAGACCACGAGCAGTACTTC. Residues: CSARDIRAGDHEQYF.